A single T cell receptor (beta chain) is shown here with its context. TCRdb's table, derived via immunoSEQ multiplex PCR, lists solely in-frame clones and lacks some. The sample holds 150,000 to 200,000 clones, 70% to 90% seen once. Cohort 3 donors were reported recovered after two negative PCRs, clearance, or symptom resolution. The germline V gene encodes CDR1 SGHDT and CDR2 YYEEEE. With V trimmed by 5 bases and J by 3 bases, 9 bases remained unmatched. The CDR3 contains 16 residues. This entry is derived from a study of blood T cell repertoires in COVID-19. Input material: PBMCs or T cells enriched from blood (not recorded which). This receptor was obtained from a man between 35 and 55 years old who had recovered from COVID-19. The chain carries TRBV5-6 and TRBJ1-4, with 8 bases matching TRBD1. The CDR3 loop is CASSYADRGANEKLFF. The CDR3, as DNA: TGTGCCAGCAGTTATGCAGACAGGGGTGCTAATGAAAAACTGTTTTTT.